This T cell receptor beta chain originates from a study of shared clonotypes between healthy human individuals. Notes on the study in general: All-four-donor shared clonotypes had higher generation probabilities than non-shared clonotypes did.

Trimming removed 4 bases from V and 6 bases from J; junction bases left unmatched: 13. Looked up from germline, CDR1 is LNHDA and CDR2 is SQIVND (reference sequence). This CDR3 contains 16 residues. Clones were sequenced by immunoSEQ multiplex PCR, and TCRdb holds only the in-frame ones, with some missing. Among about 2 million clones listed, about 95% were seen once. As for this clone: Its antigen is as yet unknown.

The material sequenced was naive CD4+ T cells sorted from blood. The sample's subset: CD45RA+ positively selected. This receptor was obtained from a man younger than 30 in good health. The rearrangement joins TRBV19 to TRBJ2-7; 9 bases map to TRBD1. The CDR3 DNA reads TGTGCCAGTAGTACCGGGTTCCGCGGGACAGGGTTCGAGCAGTACTTC. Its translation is CASSTGFRGTGFEQYF.